This T cell receptor beta chain was sequenced during a study of blood T cell repertoires in COVID-19. Study-wide context: COVID-19 samples from acute and convalescent phases originated in the United States, Italy and Spain. PBMCs, B-cell-depleted T cells, or T cells provided the cDNA or gDNA that made up the material.

Authors' processing steps: Reference gene primer amplification yielded estimated nucleated cell counts. Here immunoSEQ multiplex PCR was the method, and the copy in TCRdb shows in-frame clones only, minus some. V and J calls plus clone size are reproduced from that table; the DNA served to infer D and trimming. The sample contains around 70,000 clones, around 86% of which appear only once. Sequencing was performed on peripheral blood. The TCR originated in a woman older than 75 with active or convalescent COVID-19.

CDR3 nucleotide sequence: TGTGCCAGCAGACGGGACTACCTTACAACCGGGGAGCTGTTTTTT. Translated, it gives CASRRDYLTTGELFF. The chain combines TRBV3-1 (or the pseudogene TRBV3-2) with TRBJ2-2; TRBD2 matches at 7 bases. This CDR3 comprises 15 residues. Germline CDR1 and CDR2: LGHDT and YNNKEL (reference sequence). After removal of 6 bases from V and 5 bases from J, the junction contained 9 bases not matched to a gene.